The subject of this entry is one T cell receptor (beta chain). The CDR3 runs 15 residues. This sample is drawn from a study of OX40 agonist ivuxolimab in advanced cancers. Only in-frame clones appear in the TCRdb table, and some are missing; sequencing was by immunoSEQ multiplex PCR. Of over 25,000 clones listed, around 90% are singletons. The material was CD4+ or CD8+ T cells sorted from blood, obtained in a trial of the OX40 agonist ivuxolimab. The sequence was collected from an adult with an advanced solid tumor such as melanoma, head and neck, liver or kidney cancer. V usage is TRBV21-1 and J usage is TRBJ2-3; TRBD1 was called by the table and not checked on the DNA. TRBV21-1 is noted as a pseudogene. Here the CDR3 reads CASSKQGAVTHTQYF. In DNA, the CDR3 is TGTGCCAGCAGCAAACAGGGGGCGGTCACGCATACGCAGTATTTT.